These 29 T cell receptor beta chains were sequenced from one sample in a study of a mutant IDH1 vaccine in newly diagnosed glioma. The antigens of these receptors remain unknown. Regarding time point: week 47, end of study. Mutant IDH1 20-mer peptide, at 300 ug, made up each vaccine dose, with topical imiquimod. Using immunoSEQ multiplex PCR, the repertoire was profiled, and TCRdb retains in-frame clones only, with some absent. This table holds around 84,000 clones, about 81% found once. Sequenced here: PBMCs, sampled from a glioma patient whose treatment included an IDH1 peptide vaccine. These receptors all stem from a man aged 40-49 years with glioma.

There are a few counts of this clone. In nucleotides, the CDR3 is TGCAGTGCTAGTCAGGGGCTTAAAGCTTTCTTT. As protein: CSASQGLKAFF. The chain employs TRBV20-1 and TRBJ1-1; D is possibly TRBD1 (6 bases). V was cut by 3 bases and J by 9 bases, with 11 bases left in between. The CDR3 runs 11 residues. The germline V gene encodes CDR1 DFQATT and CDR2 SNEGSKA (reference sequence).

The chain recombines TRBV5-8 with TRBJ1-1; D is possibly TRBD1 (6 bases). This CDR3 contains 13 residues. CDR1 and CDR2 (germline): SGHTS, YDEGEE. V dropped 2 bases and J dropped 4 bases, with 9 bases sitting between them. CDR3 DNA: TGTGCCAGCAGCTTAAGGGGGGGCACTGAAGCTTTCTTT. This sequence encodes CASSLRGGTEAFF.

The chain uses TRBV5-1 and TRBJ1-1, with 10 positions matching TRBD1. The CDR3 is 14 amino acids. Germline values: CDR1 SGHRS, CDR2 YFSETQ. J gave up 6 bases and V 3 bases, and 5 bases lay outside the gene matches. CDR3 sequence reads: CASSSGTGAPEAFF. In nucleotides, the CDR3 is TGCGCCAGCAGCTCCGGGACAGGGGCCCCTGAAGCTTTCTTT.

The chain couples TRBV2 to TRBJ2-7, with D possibly matching TRBD2 (6 bases). The CDR3 runs to 14 residues. V was pared by 6 bases and J by 7 bases, with 19 bases between. The germline gives CDR1 SNHLY, CDR2 FYNNEI. CDR3 amino acids: CASRETDRGGEQYF. DNA of the CDR3: TGTGCCAGCAGAGAAACAGACAGAGGAGGGGAGCAGTACTTC.

The chain is built from TRBV29-1 and TRBJ2-2; 7 nucleotides align to TRBD1. From germline, CDR1 is SQVTM and CDR2 ANQGSEA. CDR3 length: 13 amino acids. The V segment lost 3 bases and the J segment 7 bases; nucleotides outside the gene matches: 5. CDR3 DNA sequence: TGCAGCGTTGATCAGGGGGTGGGCGGGGAGCTGTTTTTT. It translates to CSVDQGVGGELFF.

This clone came up once. The V gene is TRBV6-1, the J gene TRBJ2-7, with D unclear. V was cut by 7 bases and J by 2 bases, with 18 bases left in between. CDR3 length: 15 amino acids. Germline assignment: CDR1 MNHNS and CDR2 SASEGT. Written as DNA, the CDR3 is TGTGCCAGCACCCAGGCGGTTAACAAGGCCTACGAGCAGTACTTC. As protein: CASTQAVNKAYEQYF.

This clone was recorded a few times. The chain has TRBV21-1 and TRBJ1-2; the table's TRBD1 call for D was not verified on the DNA. TRBV21-1 is designated a pseudogene. The CDR3 totals 13 residues. This chain's CDR3 is CASSRQGKSGYTF. The CDR3 DNA is TGTGCCAGCAGCAGGCAGGGTAAATCTGGCTACACCTTC.

The chain joins TRBV28 to TRBJ1-3; no firm D call. The ends were cut back, 6 bases at V and 5 bases at J, with 11 bases in the middle. This CDR3 contains 13 residues. CDR1 MDHEN and CDR2 SYDVKM come from the germline V gene. The CDR3 DNA reads TGTGCCAGCAGCAAACCCGGACGAAACACCATATATTTT. This sequence encodes CASSKPGRNTIYF.

This chain uses TRBV19 with TRBJ2-1, with 7 bases lining up with TRBD2. Germline lookup yields CDR1 LNHDA and CDR2 SQIVND (reference sequence). The CDR3 has 14 amino acids. V gave up 1 base and J gave up 7 bases; unmatched junction bases: 4. As DNA, the CDR3 is TGTGCCAGTAGTATAGGTTACGGGGGGAATGAGCAGTTCTTC. Amino acids: CASSIGYGGNEQFF.

The rearrangement joins TRBV15 to TRBJ2-4, with D perhaps being TRBD1 or TRBD2 (6 bases each). The V gene's germline CDR1 is LNHNV and CDR2 YYDKDF (reference sequence). The CDR3 contains 15 residues. The V end was cut by 5 bases, the J end by 0 bases, with 11 bases between. CDR3 DNA: TGTGCCACCAGCGAAGGGGGGCTAGCCAAAAACATTCAGTACTTC. Translation gives CATSEGGLAKNIQYF.

This sequence joins TRBV5-1 and TRBJ2-5; 8 bases match TRBD2. CDR3 length: 16 amino acids. Germline V gene sequence: CDR1 SGHRS, CDR2 YFSETQ. J gave up 4 bases and V 2 bases, and 10 bases lay outside the gene matches. CDR3: CASSFSGTRGLETQYF. DNA of the CDR3: TGCGCCAGCAGCTTCTCCGGGACTAGAGGTTTAGAGACCCAGTACTTC.

The J gene is TRBJ2-7, the V gene TRBV6-5; 8 bases are shared with TRBD1. The CDR3 consists of 16 residues. In germline, CDR1 is MNHEY, CDR2 SVGAGI. V lost 3 bases and J lost 0; bases outside the gene matches: 7. Here the CDR3 reads CASSYEDRDSSYEQYF. In nucleotides, the CDR3 is TGTGCCAGCAGTTATGAGGACAGGGACAGCTCCTACGAGCAGTACTTC.

About this clone itself: At one of its ends the junction is not consistent with the germline gene, which may arise from a read error. The CDR3 reads CASSLGTSGGNEQFF. The CDR3 DNA reads as TGTGCTAGCAGCCTCGGGACTAGCGGGGGGAATGAGCAGTTCTTC. The chain is built from TRBV7-7 and TRBJ2-1; 15 bases fit TRBD2. This CDR3 is built from 15 residues. Germline V gene sequence: CDR1 SSHAT, CDR2 FNYEAQ (reference sequence). The full variable domain, rest sourced from reference TRBV7-7 and TRBJ2-1, is GAGVSQSPRYKVTKRGQDVTLRCDPISSHATLYWYQQALGQGPEFLTYFNYEAQPDKSGLPSDRFSAERPEGSISTLTIQRTEQRDSAMYRCASSLGTSGGNEQFFGPGTRLTVL.

The chain employs TRBV4-2 and TRBJ2-3; 10 nucleotides align to TRBD2. The V gene end was trimmed by 0 bases and the J gene end by 11 bases; junction bases not matched to a gene: 11. The CDR3 consists of 16 residues. Germline V CDR1 and CDR2: LGHNA, YNFKEQ. The CDR3 nucleotides read TGTGCCAGCAGCCAAGATGGCAGCGGGGGGGGCCTAATGCAGTATTTT. Amino acid sequence: CASSQDGSGGGLMQYF.

This clone has at least ten counts. The CDR3 spells CAWSHDNGNQPQHF. CDR3 sequence (DNA): TGTGCCTGGAGTCACGACAACGGAAATCAGCCCCAGCATTTT. The chain has TRBV30 and TRBJ1-5; unclear D gene. The V gene's germline CDR1 is GTSNPN and CDR2 SVGIG (reference sequence). V was trimmed by 2 bases and J by 4 bases, leaving 12 bases between them. The CDR3 consists of 14 residues.

The chain employs TRBV5-6 and TRBJ1-2; TRBD1 agrees at 7 bases. This CDR3 contains 13 residues. In germline, CDR1 is SGHDT, CDR2 YYEEEE. J was trimmed by 7 bases and V by 4 bases; bases with no gene match: 7. This CDR3 reads CASSLLQGFGYTF. The CDR3 DNA follows: TGTGCCAGCAGCCTTTTACAGGGGTTTGGCTACACCTTC.

The chain couples TRBV18 to TRBJ1-1, with 12 positions matching TRBD1. With V trimmed by 0 bases and J by 1 base, 6 bases remained unmatched. CDR3 size: 18 residues. The germline CDR1 and CDR2 sequences are KGHSH and LQKENI. In DNA form, the CDR3 reads TGTGCCAGCTCACCACCTATAGGGACAGGGGGCCGGAACACTGAAGCTTTCTTT. Protein: CASSPPIGTGGRNTEAFF.

The table lists this clone with a count of one. The chain combines TRBV25-1 with TRBJ2-2; a weak D match, TRBD2 (7 bases). The CDR3 spans 15 residues. CDR1 and CDR2 (germline): MGHDK, SYGVNS. Trimming shortened V by 6 bases and J by 6 bases, and 17 bases separated the two germline ends. The CDR3 DNA follows: TGTGCCAGCAGAAACAGGGAGGGAAAGTCCGGGGAGCTGTTTTTT. Translated: CASRNREGKSGELFF. The whole variable domain, filled in from reference TRBV25-1 and TRBJ2-2, reads EADIYQTPRYLVIGTGKKITLECSQTMGHDKMYWYQQDPGMELHLIHYSYGVNSTEKGDLSSESTVSRIRTEHFPLTLESARPSHTSQYLCASRNREGKSGELFFGEGSRLTVL.

The rearrangement joins TRBV18 to TRBJ1-4; D may be TRBD1 (5 bases). Between the trimmed V and J ends, which lost 2 bases and 2 bases, there was a span of 9 bases. This CDR3 comprises 15 residues. Germline V gene lookup returns CDR1 KGHSH and CDR2 LQKENI. The CDR3 coding sequence is TGTGCCAGCTCACCAAGTTGGGGGACTAATGAAAAACTGTTTTTT. Its translation is CASSPSWGTNEKLFF.

The table lists this clone with a few counts. The chain joins TRBV4-3 to TRBJ2-6; no clear D. Germline CDR1 is LGHNA and CDR2 is YSLEER. V shed 0 bases and J shed 0 bases, with 6 bases lying between them. The CDR3 spans 16 residues. CDR3: CASSQDLGSGANVLTF. The CDR3 DNA reads as TGCGCCAGCAGCCAAGATCTGGGCTCTGGGGCCAACGTCCTGACTTTC.

The chain links TRBV7-9 to TRBJ1-5, with D unclear. Germline values: CDR1 SEHNR, CDR2 FQNEAQ (reference sequence). The CDR3 sequence is 15 residues long. V was cut by 1 base and J by 0 bases, with 7 bases left in between. In DNA form, the CDR3 reads TGTGCCAGCAGCTTAGGCAGCTTTAGCAATCAGCCCCAGCATTTT. Its translation: CASSLGSFSNQPQHF.

The V call is TRBV11-2, the J call TRBJ2-1, with 13 bases that match TRBD2. Germline loops: CDR1 SGHAT, CDR2 FQNNGV. J gave up 8 bases and V 5 bases, and 6 bases lay outside the gene matches. This CDR3 has 15 amino acids. CDR3 in DNA: TGTGCCAGCAGCCAGGGACTAGCGGGGTTTGATGAGCAGTTCTTC. The encoded protein is CASSQGLAGFDEQFF.

This chain connects TRBV13 to TRBJ1-1; D not resolved. Germline V gives CDR1 PRHDT, CDR2 FYEKMQ (reference sequence). Trimming cost V 3 bases and J 2 bases, with 4 bases left between them. The CDR3 spans 12 residues. CDR3 protein: CASSFKNTEAFF. The CDR3, as DNA: TGTGCCAGCAGCTTTAAAAACACTGAAGCTTTCTTT.

The chain has TRBV13 and TRBJ1-5; TRBD1 matches at 8 bases. Germline values: CDR1 PRHDT, CDR2 FYEKMQ (reference sequence). After removal of 0 bases from V and 2 bases from J, the junction contained 3 bases not matched to a gene. This CDR3 region has 16 residues. CDR3 nucleotide sequence: TGTGCCAGCAGCTTAGGGACAGGGGTTGGCAATCAGCCCCAGCATTTT. It translates to CASSLGTGVGNQPQHF.

The rearrangement links TRBV29-1 to TRBJ1-2; 7 bases align to TRBD1. Germline CDR1 is SQVTM and CDR2 is ANQGSEA. CDR3 size: 14 residues. V was clipped by 5 bases and J by 1 base; unmatched bases: 7. CDR3 sequence reads: CSVPGQSLNYGYTF. DNA of the CDR3: TGCAGCGTTCCGGGACAGTCCCTTAACTATGGCTACACCTTC.

The chain employs TRBV7-2 and TRBJ1-1, with D maybe TRBD1 (6 bases). Trimming left V 1 base short and J 5 bases short, with 11 bases between. CDR1 and CDR2 (germline): SGHTA, FQGNSA. There are 14 residues in the CDR3. As DNA, the CDR3 is TGTGCCAGCAGCTTAGGTACAGGGCGGACTGAAGCTTTCTTT. Translation: CASSLGTGRTEAFF.

This clone was seen many times. The J gene is TRBJ1-1, the V gene TRBV5-8, with D uncertain. There are 14 residues in the CDR3. V was shortened by 4 bases and J by 0 bases, with 10 bases between the two germline ends. Germline values: CDR1 SGHTS, CDR2 YDEGEE. In nucleotides, the CDR3 is TGTGCCAGCAGCCGTGGTCATTTGAACACTGAAGCTTTCTTT. Protein: CASSRGHLNTEAFF.

The rearrangement links TRBV19 to TRBJ1-2, with 7 bases identical to TRBD1. Germline CDR1 reads LNHDA; CDR2 reads SQIVND (reference sequence). The CDR3 covers 13 residues. V trimming: 9 bases; J trimming: 6 bases; junction bases outside the gene matches: 10. Here the CDR3 reads CASETGAQNGYTF. In DNA, the CDR3 is TGTGCCAGCGAAACAGGGGCGCAGAATGGCTACACCTTC.

The rearrangement links TRBV9 to TRBJ1-5; possible D gene TRBD1, 6 bases. This CDR3 spans 16 amino acids. Deletions cut 4 bases from V and 6 bases from J, with 20 bases between. Germline loops: CDR1 SGDLS, CDR2 YYNGEE. In nucleotides, the CDR3 is TGTGCCAGCAGCCAAATAGGCGGGACACTTGGTCAGCCCCAGCATTTT. Amino acid sequence: CASSQIGGTLGQPQHF.